These 2 T cell receptor beta chains originate from one sample sequenced in a study of blood T cells in healthy people across ages. Using a J-beta primer mix together with a sample-barcoded 5' primer, a second PCR was run for about 7 to 12 cycles. One entry per CDR3 protein, called by TCRdb with MiXCR from the 5' RACE reads. This table has about a million distinct CDR3 sequences, roughly 51% appearing once. Sequencing was performed on blood. These receptors came from a woman aged 55-75 years in good health.

The chain links TRBV7-2 to TRBJ2-7, with D possibly being TRBD1 (6 bases). The germline V and J ends were trimmed by 6 bases and 10 bases, with 19 bases remaining between them. Per the germline V gene, CDR1 is SGHTA and CDR2 is FQGNSA. The CDR3 runs 13 residues. The CDR3 nucleotides read TGTGCCAGCAGTCGGCAGGGGAGTGAGGCCCAGTACTTC. Its translation: CASSRQGSEAQYF.

V and J are TRBV29-1 and TRBJ2-1; 10 bases fit TRBD2. The junction had 3 bases not matched to a gene; V was cut back by 5 bases and J by 5 bases. The CDR3 runs 13 residues. CDR1 SQVTM and CDR2 ANQGSEA come from the germline V gene. The CDR3 nucleotides are TGCAGCGTTACGCTAGCGGGAGACAATGAGCAGTTCTTC. Translating gives CSVTLAGDNEQFF.